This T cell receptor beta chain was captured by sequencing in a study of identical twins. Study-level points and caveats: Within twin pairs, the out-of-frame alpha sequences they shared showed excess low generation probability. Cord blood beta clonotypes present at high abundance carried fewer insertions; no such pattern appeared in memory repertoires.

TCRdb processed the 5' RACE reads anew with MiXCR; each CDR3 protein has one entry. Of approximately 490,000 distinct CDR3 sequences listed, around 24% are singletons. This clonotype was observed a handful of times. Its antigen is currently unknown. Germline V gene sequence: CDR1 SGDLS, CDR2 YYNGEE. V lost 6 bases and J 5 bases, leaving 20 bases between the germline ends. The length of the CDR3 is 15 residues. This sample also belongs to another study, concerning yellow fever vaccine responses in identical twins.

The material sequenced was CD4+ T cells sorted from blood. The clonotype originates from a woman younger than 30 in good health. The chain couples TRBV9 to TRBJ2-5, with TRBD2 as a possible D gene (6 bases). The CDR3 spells CASIGDWVPRETQYF. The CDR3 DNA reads TGTGCCAGCATTGGGGACTGGGTCCCCCGGGAGACCCAGTACTTC.